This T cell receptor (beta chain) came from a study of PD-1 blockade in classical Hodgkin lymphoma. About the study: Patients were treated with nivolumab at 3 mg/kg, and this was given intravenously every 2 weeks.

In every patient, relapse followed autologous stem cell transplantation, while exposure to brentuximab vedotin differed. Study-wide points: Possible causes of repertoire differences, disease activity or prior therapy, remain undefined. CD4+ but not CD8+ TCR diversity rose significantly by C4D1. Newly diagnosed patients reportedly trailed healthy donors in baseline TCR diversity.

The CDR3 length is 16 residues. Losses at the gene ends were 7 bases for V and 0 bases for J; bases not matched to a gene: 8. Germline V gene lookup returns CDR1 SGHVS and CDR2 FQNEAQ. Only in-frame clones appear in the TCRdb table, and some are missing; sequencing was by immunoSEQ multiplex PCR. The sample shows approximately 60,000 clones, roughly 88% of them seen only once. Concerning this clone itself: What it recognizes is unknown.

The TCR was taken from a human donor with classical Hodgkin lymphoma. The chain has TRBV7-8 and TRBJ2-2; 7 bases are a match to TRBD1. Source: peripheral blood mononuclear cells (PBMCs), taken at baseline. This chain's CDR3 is CASNFGTAPNTGELFF. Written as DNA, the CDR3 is TGTGCCAGCAACTTCGGGACAGCTCCGAACACCGGGGAGCTGTTTTTT. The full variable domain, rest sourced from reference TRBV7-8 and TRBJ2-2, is GAGVSQSPRYKVAKRGQDVALRCDPISGHVSLFWYQQALGQGPEFLTYFQNEAQLDKSGLPSDRFFAERPEGSVSTLKIQRTQQEDSAVYLCASNFGTAPNTGELFFGEGSRLTVL.